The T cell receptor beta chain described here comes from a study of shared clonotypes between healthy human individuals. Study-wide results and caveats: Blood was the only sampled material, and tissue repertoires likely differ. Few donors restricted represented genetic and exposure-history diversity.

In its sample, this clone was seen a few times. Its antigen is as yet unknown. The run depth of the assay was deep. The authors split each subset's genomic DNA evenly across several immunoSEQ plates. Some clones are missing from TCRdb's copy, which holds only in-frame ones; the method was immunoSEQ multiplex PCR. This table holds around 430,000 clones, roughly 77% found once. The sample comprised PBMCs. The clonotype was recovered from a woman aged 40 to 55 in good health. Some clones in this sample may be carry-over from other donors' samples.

The CDR3 is CASGGSSGRSGANVLTF. CDR3 coding DNA: TGTGCCAGCGGGGGGAGTTCTGGGCGGTCTGGGGCCAACGTCCTGACTTTC. The chain couples TRBV28 to TRBJ2-6; perhaps TRBD2 as D (6 bases). This CDR3 has 17 amino acids. V was shortened by 8 bases and J by 1 base, with 18 bases between the two germline ends. Looked up from germline, CDR1 is MDHEN and CDR2 is SYDVKM.